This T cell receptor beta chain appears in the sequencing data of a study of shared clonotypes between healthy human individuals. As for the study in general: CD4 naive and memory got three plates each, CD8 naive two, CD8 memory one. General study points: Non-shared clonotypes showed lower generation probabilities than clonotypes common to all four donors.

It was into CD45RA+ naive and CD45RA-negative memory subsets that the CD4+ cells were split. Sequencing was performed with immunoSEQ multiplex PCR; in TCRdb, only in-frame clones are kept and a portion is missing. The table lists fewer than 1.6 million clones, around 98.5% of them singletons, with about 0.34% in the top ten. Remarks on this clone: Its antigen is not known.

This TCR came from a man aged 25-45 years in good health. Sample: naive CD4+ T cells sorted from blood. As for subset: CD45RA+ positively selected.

This CDR3 reads CASSLEQGLAAYNEQFF. The CDR3 bases are TGTGCCAGCAGCTTGGAGCAGGGACTAGCAGCTTACAATGAGCAGTTCTTC. The rearrangement uses TRBV5-4 and TRBJ2-1, with 9 bases aligning to TRBD2. From germline, CDR1 is SGHNT and CDR2 YYREEE (reference sequence). Trimming removed 0 bases from V and 4 bases from J; junction bases left unmatched: 8. The CDR3 is made up of 17 amino acids.